One sample yielded the 26 T cell receptor beta chains listed below, sequenced in a study of OX40 agonist ivuxolimab in advanced cancers. TCRdb's copy holds only in-frame clones and misses some; the assay was immunoSEQ multiplex PCR. Of over 80,000 clones in the sample, approximately 87% were seen once. The specimen was CD4+ or CD8+ T cells sorted from blood, collected in a trial of the OX40 agonist ivuxolimab. The receptors were sampled from an adult with an advanced solid tumor such as melanoma, head and neck, liver or kidney cancer.

The chain combines TRBV5-8 with TRBJ1-3, with 7 bases that match TRBD1. This CDR3 is 15 amino acids long. The V gene end was trimmed by 2 bases and the J gene end by 4 bases; junction bases not matched to a gene: 6. Per germline, CDR1 SGHTS and CDR2 YDEGEE. This chain's CDR3 is CASSFTGDSGNTIYF. As DNA, the CDR3 is TGTGCCAGCAGCTTCACAGGGGACTCGGGAAACACCATATATTTT.

J is TRBJ1-5 and V is TRBV19; possibly TRBD1 for D (5 bases). The CDR3 has 15 residues. Germline V gives CDR1 LNHDA, CDR2 SQIVND (reference sequence). V was clipped by 6 bases and J by 7 bases, with 19 bases between them. The CDR3 sequence: CASRRNGGEGQPQHF. Here the CDR3 DNA reads TGTGCCAGTAGGAGGAATGGGGGAGAAGGACAGCCCCAGCATTTT. The entire variable domain, with the rest obtained from reference TRBV19 and TRBJ1-5, is as follows: DGGITQSPKYLFRKEGQNVTLSCEQNLNHDAMYWYRQDPGQGLRLIYYSQIVNDFQKGDIAEGYSVSREKKESFPLTVTSAQKNPTAFYLCASRRNGGEGQPQHFGDGTRLSIL.

DNA for the CDR3: TGTGCCAGCAGTTTGGCAGGGGTGAACACTGAAGCTTTCTTT. This encodes CASSLAGVNTEAFF. The V and J genes are TRBV27 and TRBJ1-1; a possible D gene is TRBD1 (6 bases). Trimming cost V 3 bases and J 0 bases, with 8 bases left between them. From germline, CDR1 is MNHEY and CDR2 SMNVEV (reference sequence). The CDR3 runs to 14 residues.

The rearrangement joins TRBV5-8 to TRBJ1-1; D is undetermined. Germline V gives CDR1 SGHTS, CDR2 YDEGEE. Between the trimmed V and J ends, which lost 2 bases and 5 bases, there was a span of 7 bases. This CDR3 region has 12 residues. CDR3 sequence reads: CASSFGWTEAFF. CDR3 nucleotides: TGTGCCAGCAGCTTTGGTTGGACTGAAGCTTTCTTT. The whole variable domain, filled in from reference TRBV5-8 and TRBJ1-1, reads EAGVTQSPTHLIKTRGQQATLRCSPISGHTSVYWYQQALGLGLQFLLWYDEGEERNRGNFPPRFSGRQFPNYSSELNVNALELEDSALYLCASSFGWTEAFFGQGTRLTVV.

This chain joins TRBV7-9 and TRBJ1-1; D gene uncertain. V was cut by 3 bases and J by 14 bases, with 16 bases left in between. The CDR3 totals 12 residues. Germline V lookup: CDR1 SEHNR, CDR2 FQNEAQ (reference sequence). CDR3 DNA sequence: TGTGCCAGCAGCTTCGAGGACCGTTTGAACTTCTTT. Its translation: CASSFEDRLNFF.

This clone appeared a single time. The chain carries TRBV6-6 and TRBJ1-5; D is unclear. Germline V CDR1 and CDR2: MNHNY, SVGAGI (reference sequence). V gave up 4 bases and J gave up 3 bases, with 4 bases separating them. CDR3 size: 12 residues. The CDR3 loop is CASSSNNQPQHF. The CDR3 coding sequence is TGTGCCAGCAGTTCCAACAATCAGCCCCAGCATTTT.

The chain has TRBV30 and TRBJ1-1; TRBD1 agrees at 8 bases. CDR3 length equals 15 residues. V shed 5 bases and J 0 bases; nucleotides not matched to a gene: 8. The germline V gene encodes CDR1 GTSNPN and CDR2 SVGIG (reference sequence). The CDR3, as DNA: TGTGCCTGGGGCCCCCCGACAGGGGTGAACACTGAAGCTTTCTTT. Protein sequence: CAWGPPTGVNTEAFF. The whole variable domain, filled in from reference TRBV30 and TRBJ1-1, reads SQTIHQWPATLVQPVGSPLSLECTVEGTSNPNLYWYRQAAGRGLQLLFYSVGIGQISSEVPQNLSASRPQDRQFILSSKKLLLSDSGFYLCAWGPPTGVNTEAFFGQGTRLTVV.

This rearrangement joins TRBV19 to TRBJ1-2; 8 bases map to TRBD1. Per germline, CDR1 LNHDA and CDR2 SQIVND (reference sequence). This CDR3 region has 14 residues. V lost 8 bases, J lost 1 base, and 6 bases stayed unmatched. The CDR3 DNA reads TGTGCCAGTGGGAGACAGGGGATTAACTATGGCTACACCTTC. It specifies CASGRQGINYGYTF. The complete variable domain, with remaining parts taken from reference TRBV19 and TRBJ1-2, reads DGGITQSPKYLFRKEGQNVTLSCEQNLNHDAMYWYRQDPGQGLRLIYYSQIVNDFQKGDIAEGYSVSREKKESFPLTVTSAQKNPTAFYLCASGRQGINYGYTFGSGTRLTVV.

V usage is TRBV6-5 and J usage is TRBJ1-5; D call uncertain. This CDR3 is built from 15 residues. V lost 0 bases, J lost 4 bases, and 10 bases lay in between. Germline values: CDR1 MNHEY, CDR2 SVGAGI. The CDR3 coding sequence is TGTGCCAGCAGTTACTCGAGGTCCCGAAATCAGCCCCAGCATTTT. Its protein product is CASSYSRSRNQPQHF.

The chain employs TRBV29-1 and TRBJ2-5; either TRBD1 or TRBD2 may supply D (6 bases each). Trimming shortened V by 5 bases and J by 4 bases, and 14 bases separated the two germline ends. The CDR3 has 13 amino acids. Germline V gene sequence: CDR1 SQVTM, CDR2 ANQGSEA. CDR3 protein: CSVQRGVRETQYF. The CDR3 region has the DNA TGCAGCGTTCAAAGGGGGGTTCGAGAGACCCAGTACTTC.

The genes are TRBV5-1 and TRBJ2-3; 9 nucleotides line up with TRBD2. Germline values: CDR1 SGHRS, CDR2 YFSETQ. V lost 2 bases, J lost 9 bases, and 4 bases stayed unmatched. CDR3 size: 13 residues. As DNA, the CDR3 is TGCGCCAGCAGCTTACTACTAGCGGGCACGCAGTATTTT. It encodes CASSLLLAGTQYF.

The chain links TRBV7-8 to TRBJ2-2; TRBD1 matches 7 bases. Germline values: CDR1 SGHVS, CDR2 FQNEAQ. The CDR3 totals 14 residues. V was clipped by 4 bases and J by 7 bases; unmatched bases: 6. As DNA, the CDR3 is TGTGCCAGCAGCTCTGGGCAGGGGGACGGGGAGCTGTTTTTT. Its translation is CASSSGQGDGELFF.

The CDR3 loop is CASSQGRNTEAFF. The CDR3 DNA follows: TGTGCCAGCAGCCAGGGACGGAACACTGAAGCTTTCTTT. The V gene is TRBV7-3, the J gene TRBJ1-1; D is perhaps TRBD1 (5 bases). The CDR3 covers 13 residues. The germline V and J ends were trimmed by 5 bases and 1 base, with 8 bases remaining between them. Germline V gene data show CDR1 as SGHTA and CDR2 as FQGTGA.

This clone showed up just a few times. The chain links TRBV2 to TRBJ2-7; D perhaps matches TRBD2 (5 bases). The germline gives CDR1 SNHLY, CDR2 FYNNEI. The CDR3 length is 13 residues. Trimming took off 3 bases at V and 3 bases at J, with 9 bases between the two ends. In DNA form, the CDR3 reads TGTGCCAGCAGTGACGTCGGGGACTACGAGCAGTACTTC. Amino acid sequence: CASSDVGDYEQYF. The whole variable domain, remainder taken from reference TRBV2 and TRBJ2-7, is EPEVTQTPSHQVTQMGQEVILRCVPISNHLYFYWYRQILGQKVEFLVSFYNNEISEKSEIFDDQFSVERPDGSNFTLKIRSTKLEDSAMYFCASSDVGDYEQYFGPGTRLTVT.

The V call is TRBV6-8, the J call TRBJ1-2; possible D gene TRBD1, 5 bases. This CDR3 has 14 amino acids. V lost 6 bases and J lost 2, with 13 bases in between. In germline, CDR1 is MNHGY, CDR2 SAAAGT. CDR3 nucleotides: TGTGCCAGCAGGGTCGGGACCCTAAACTATGGCTACACCTTC. It encodes CASRVGTLNYGYTF.

The gene calls are TRBV14 and TRBJ1-1; TRBD1 aligns across 7 bases. The trim removed 5 bases at V and 1 base at J, leaving 7 bases unmatched. In germline, CDR1 is SGHDN, CDR2 FVKESK. The CDR3 spans 15 residues. The CDR3 nucleotides are TGTGCCAGCAGCGATCCAGGGGGACCGAACACTGAAGCTTTCTTT. Translated: CASSDPGGPNTEAFF.

About this clone: The junction and the germline gene differ at one end; a read error may be behind it. This chain uses TRBV10-3 with TRBJ1-4, with D unclear. The CDR3 contains 12 residues. CDR1 and CDR2 from the germline V gene are ENHRY and SYGVKD. This CDR3 is CAISESGSSIHF. The CDR3 region has the DNA TGTGCCATCAGTGAGTCGGGGTCATCGATCCATTTT.

The chain combines TRBV4-2 with TRBJ1-5; TRBD1 matches 9 bases. V lost 1 base and J lost 0; bases outside the gene matches: 1. CDR3 size: 16 residues. The V gene's germline CDR1 is LGHNA and CDR2 YNFKEQ. CDR3 region: CASSQGDRDSNQPQHF. The CDR3 coding sequence is TGTGCCAGCAGCCAAGGGGACAGGGATAGCAATCAGCCCCAGCATTTT.

The chain employs TRBV4-3 and TRBJ2-3, with D hard to call. This CDR3 region has 14 residues. V shed 3 bases and J shed 4 bases, with 11 bases lying between them. The germline V gene encodes CDR1 LGHNA and CDR2 YSLEER. The CDR3: CASSQDSLSDTQYF. The CDR3 region has the DNA TGCGCCAGCAGCCAGGATAGCCTTTCAGATACGCAGTATTTT.

This clone showed up just once. The chain joins TRBV6-5 to TRBJ1-4; D gene uncertain. CDR1 and CDR2 from the germline V gene are MNHEY and SVGAGI. V was cut by 2 bases and J by 14 bases, with 24 bases left in between. The CDR3 length is 16 residues. CDR3 region: CASSYDPNTYGGGLFF. In nucleotides, the CDR3 is TGTGCCAGCAGTTACGACCCTAATACCTACGGTGGAGGGCTGTTTTTT.

The chain combines TRBV10-2 with TRBJ2-7, with TRBD1 as a possible D gene (5 bases). V was cut by 2 bases and J by 6 bases, with 23 bases left in between. This CDR3 has 17 residues. Germline-derived CDR1 and CDR2 are WSHSY and SAAADI. The CDR3 spells CASSEAKRQRTQSEQYF. The CDR3 nucleotides read TGCGCCAGCAGTGAGGCGAAGCGACAGCGAACCCAGAGCGAGCAGTACTTC.

The V call is TRBV11-3, the J call TRBJ1-6; 9 nucleotides align to TRBD1. CDR1 is SGHNT and CDR2 is YENEEA in the germline V gene. The CDR3 length is 14 residues. Trimming took 5 bases from V and 7 from J; bases not matched to a gene: 3. The CDR3 region has the DNA TGTGCCAGCAGCCTAGGACAGGGGAATTCACCCCTCCACTTT. It is translated as CASSLGQGNSPLHF.

The V and J genes are TRBV18 and TRBJ1-5; D is undetermined. This CDR3 has 13 residues. Per germline, CDR1 KGHSH and CDR2 LQKENI. V lost 2 bases and J 4 bases, leaving 6 bases between the germline ends. The CDR3: CASSPGQNQPQHF. CDR3 DNA sequence: TGTGCCAGCTCACCAGGGCAGAATCAGCCCCAGCATTTT.

This clone occurred a few times. J is TRBJ1-6 and V is TRBV6-1; D is uncertain. CDR3 length: 14 residues. Germline V gene sequence: CDR1 MNHNS, CDR2 SASEGT. V was cut by 7 bases and J by 0 bases, with 7 bases left in between. The CDR3 DNA reads TGTGCCAGCACGGCTCGCTCCTATAATTCACCCCTCCACTTT. This translates into CASTARSYNSPLHF.

The rearrangement links TRBV7-2 to TRBJ2-5, with D hard to call. The length of the CDR3 is 12 residues. CDR1 is SGHTA, CDR2 FQGNSA, per germline. V was pared by 5 bases and J by 2 bases, with 6 bases between. The chain's CDR3 is CASSRMQETQYF. The DNA for the CDR3 is TGTGCCAGCAGCCGAATGCAAGAGACCCAGTACTTC.

V gene TRBV11-3 combines with J gene TRBJ2-7; D could derive from TRBD1 or TRBD2 (6 bases each). The CDR3 is 12 residues long. Germline values: CDR1 SGHNT, CDR2 YENEEA. V was shortened by 8 bases and J by 9 bases, with 17 bases between the two germline ends. The CDR3 coding sequence is TGTGCCAGCCGGGGGCCTTTGGGTGGGCAGTACTTC. Translation: CASRGPLGGQYF. The variable domain in full, completed from reference TRBV11-3 and TRBJ2-7, reads EAGVVQSPRYKIIEKKQPVAFWCNPISGHNTLYWYLQNLGQGPELLIRYENEEAVDDSQLPKDRFSAERLKGVDSTLKIQPAELGDSAVYLCASRGPLGGQYFGPGTRLTVT.